These 30 T cell receptor beta chains were all obtained from the same sample, sequenced in a study of shared clonotypes between healthy human individuals. Assay: immunoSEQ multiplex PCR; the TCRdb copy retains only in-frame clones and omits some. The sample yields some 2,000,000 clones, roughly 95% seen once. As defined, naive CD8 cells were CD45RO-negative and positively selected for CCR7, with terminally differentiated effector memory CD45RA+ cells excluded. Material for sequencing was naive CD8+ T cells sorted from blood. These receptors all come from a man between 18 and 35 years old in good health.

The J gene is TRBJ2-7, the V gene TRBV9, with TRBD2 matching 7 bases. Germline CDR1 and CDR2: SGDLS and YYNGEE. The V segment lost 4 bases and the J segment 0 bases; nucleotides outside the gene matches: 4. The CDR3 runs to 14 residues. CDR3 region: CASSSLAASYEQYF. CDR3 nucleotides: TGTGCCAGCAGCTCTCTAGCGGCCTCCTACGAGCAGTACTTC.

The genes are TRBV27 and TRBJ1-6; possibly TRBD1 for D (6 bases). The CDR3 has 15 amino acids. In germline, CDR1 is MNHEY, CDR2 SMNVEV (reference sequence). The ends were cut back, 0 bases at V and 10 bases at J, with 13 bases in the middle. For the CDR3, the DNA is TGTGCCAGCAGTTTATCGGGAAGGGGGTTGTCACCCCTCCACTTT. Translation: CASSLSGRGLSPLHF.

The V gene is TRBV29-1, the J gene TRBJ1-2; D remains ambiguous. The CDR3 contains 13 residues. The germline V gene encodes CDR1 SQVTM and CDR2 ANQGSEA. V shed 3 bases and J shed 0 bases, with 8 bases lying between them. CDR3 DNA: TGCAGCGTTGACTCGGCGGCTAACTATGGCTACACCTTC. This gives the protein CSVDSAANYGYTF. Complete variable domain (other parts from reference TRBV29-1 and TRBJ1-2): SAVISQKPSRDICQRGTSLTIQCQVDSQVTMMFWYRQQPGQSLTLIATANQGSEATYESGFVIDKFPISRPNLTFSTLTVSNMSPEDSSIYLCSVDSAANYGYTFGSGTRLTVV.

The rearrangement uses TRBV28 and TRBJ2-3; D is undetermined. V shed 4 bases and J shed 0 bases, with 14 bases lying between them. Germline lookup yields CDR1 MDHEN and CDR2 SYDVKM. The CDR3 runs to 16 residues. Written as DNA, the CDR3 is TGTGCCAGCAGTTCCCCCGGGCTCTTTAGCACAGATACGCAGTATTTT. Its protein is CASSSPGLFSTDTQYF.

The chain employs TRBV6-1 and TRBJ2-3, with D uncertain. CDR1 is MNHNS and CDR2 is SASEGT in the germline V gene. The CDR3 loop spans 15 amino acids. V was trimmed by 1 base and J by 0 bases, leaving 8 bases between them. The DNA for the CDR3 is TGTGCCAGCAGTGAAGGCTACACTAGCACAGATACGCAGTATTTT. Translating gives CASSEGYTSTDTQYF.

The genes are TRBV6-6 and TRBJ2-1; TRBD2 matches at 14 bases. The CDR3 is 15 amino acids. After removal of 5 bases from V and 8 bases from J, the junction contained 5 bases not matched to a gene. Germline values: CDR1 MNHNY, CDR2 SVGAGI (reference sequence). The CDR3 DNA follows: TGTGCCAGCAGTCAGACTAGCGGGAGGGCTGATGAGCAGTTCTTC. Its translation: CASSQTSGRADEQFF.

The chain employs TRBV4-3 and TRBJ1-2; perhaps TRBD1 as D (5 bases). Germline assignment: CDR1 LGHNA and CDR2 YSLEER. The CDR3 spans 13 residues. Deletions cut 8 bases from V and 3 bases from J, with 13 bases between. CDR3 DNA: TGCGCCAGCCGAGACAGCCACTACTATGGCTACACCTTC. Translating gives CASRDSHYYGYTF.

The chain recombines TRBV30 with TRBJ2-1, with a possible D match to TRBD2 (6 bases). V was cut by 8 bases and J by 3 bases, with 14 bases left in between. The CDR3 covers 13 residues. Germline V gives CDR1 GTSNPN, CDR2 SVGIG (reference sequence). The CDR3 reads CARGPGSYNEQFF. In nucleotides, the CDR3 is TGTGCCCGCGGGCCCGGGAGCTACAATGAGCAGTTCTTC.

V is TRBV5-6 and J is TRBJ2-7; D is perhaps TRBD1 (5 bases). The CDR3 consists of 16 residues. Trimming shortened V by 4 bases and J by 2 bases, and 19 bases separated the two germline ends. Germline values: CDR1 SGHDT, CDR2 YYEEEE. CDR3 region: CASSLPVGDYPYEQYF. CDR3 DNA: TGTGCCAGCAGCCTCCCTGTAGGGGATTATCCCTACGAGCAGTACTTC.

A single count supports this clone. The J gene is TRBJ1-4, the V gene TRBV10-3; TRBD1 matches at 8 bases. The CDR3 covers 13 residues. The germline V gene encodes CDR1 ENHRY and CDR2 SYGVKD. After removal of 8 bases from V and 7 bases from J, the junction contained 6 bases not matched to a gene. CDR3 amino acids: CAIGRGLGEKLFF. CDR3 DNA sequence: TGTGCCATCGGCAGGGGGCTCGGTGAAAAACTGTTTTTT.

As to this clone: This sample includes further DNA sequences coding for the same CDR3. V and J are TRBV4-3 and TRBJ1-1; D remains unclear. This CDR3 has 13 residues. Trimming stripped 2 bases from V and 1 base from J, with 5 bases between. The germline CDR1 and CDR2 sequences are LGHNA and YSLEER. The CDR3, as DNA: TGCGCCAGCAGCCAATGGGAGAACACTGAAGCTTTCTTT. This codes for CASSQWENTEAFF.

This chain uses TRBV7-9 with TRBJ2-1; D not resolved. V lost 1 base and J 9 bases, leaving 13 bases between the germline ends. The CDR3 spans 14 residues. Germline CDR1 is SEHNR and CDR2 is FQNEAQ (reference sequence). The CDR3 region is CASSLVLSNLEQFF. The CDR3 DNA sequence: TGTGCCAGCAGCTTAGTTCTCTCTAACCTTGAGCAGTTCTTC.

CDR3 loop: CASSGLSSGQPYGYTF. CDR3 coding DNA: TGTGCCAGCAGCGGATTATCATCGGGACAACCCTATGGCTACACCTTC. V is TRBV9 and J is TRBJ1-2; maybe TRBD1 (6 bases). CDR1 is SGDLS, CDR2 YYNGEE, per germline. V was pared by 3 bases and J by 4 bases, with 19 bases between. The CDR3 has 16 amino acids.

The chain employs TRBV5-4 and TRBJ1-2; D possibly corresponds to TRBD1 (5 bases). V shed 3 bases and J shed 4 bases, with 16 bases lying between them. Germline CDR1 and CDR2: SGHNT and YYREEE (reference sequence). This CDR3 has 15 residues. CDR3 bases: TGTGCCAGCAGCTGGGACGGAGGCTCTCTCTATGGCTACACCTTC. Its protein is CASSWDGGSLYGYTF.

The rearrangement links TRBV7-9 to TRBJ2-6; 11 nucleotides align to TRBD1. The J segment lost 0 bases and the V segment lost 5 bases, leaving 6 bases of the junction unmatched. This CDR3 is built from 18 residues. Germline lookup yields CDR1 SEHNR and CDR2 FQNEAQ (reference sequence). CDR3 sequence (DNA): TGTGCCAGCAGCCCGCCAGGGACAGGGGGCTCTGGGGCCAACGTCCTGACTTTC. Amino acids: CASSPPGTGGSGANVLTF.

This chain uses TRBV6-1 with TRBJ1-2; 7 bases align to TRBD1. The length of the CDR3 is 13 residues. Trimming removed 6 bases from V and 4 bases from J; junction bases left unmatched: 5. Germline V gene lookup returns CDR1 MNHNS and CDR2 SASEGT. CDR3 nucleotides: TGTGCCAGCAGAGAGGGACAGCTCTATGGCTACACCTTC. It translates to CASREGQLYGYTF.

The chain couples TRBV6-5 to TRBJ1-6; D is ambiguous. This CDR3 has 16 amino acids. V lost 4 bases and J 2 bases, leaving 12 bases between the germline ends. CDR1 is MNHEY, CDR2 SVGAGI, per germline. Here the CDR3 reads CASSSRVEAYNSPLHF. CDR3 coding DNA: TGTGCCAGCAGTTCAAGGGTGGAAGCCTATAATTCACCCCTCCACTTT.

This sequence joins TRBV7-9 and TRBJ1-5; unclear D gene. The V end lost 1 base, the J end lost 4 bases, and 8 bases lay between the germline ends. This CDR3 comprises 14 residues. Germline V CDR1 and CDR2: SEHNR, FQNEAQ (reference sequence). The chain's CDR3 is CASSLDADNQPQHF. CDR3 DNA sequence: TGTGCCAGCAGCTTAGATGCAGATAATCAGCCCCAGCATTTT. The whole variable domain, remainder taken from reference TRBV7-9 and TRBJ1-5, is DTGVSQNPRHKITKRGQNVTFRCDPISEHNRLYWYRQTLGQGPEFLTYFQNEAQLEKSRLLSDRFSAERPKGSFSTLEIQRTEQGDSAMYLCASSLDADNQPQHFGDGTRLSIL.

With respect to this clone: Other DNA sequences in the same sample also yield this CDR3. The CDR3 region is CASSLAGAYEQYF. DNA for the CDR3: TGTGCCAGCAGCCTTGCCGGGGCCTACGAGCAGTACTTC. The genes are TRBV13 and TRBJ2-7; possible D gene TRBD2, 5 bases. Per the germline V gene, CDR1 is PRHDT and CDR2 is FYEKMQ (reference sequence). The CDR3 contains 13 residues. V shed 5 bases and J shed 2 bases, with 10 bases lying between them.

The V and J genes are TRBV30 and TRBJ2-7; D possibly corresponds to TRBD2 (6 bases). This CDR3 comprises 13 residues. Trimming pared 5 bases from V and 6 bases from J, leaving 17 bases between. Germline assignment: CDR1 GTSNPN and CDR2 SVGIG (reference sequence). This CDR3 is CAWSNSGDPEQYF. Here the CDR3 DNA reads TGTGCCTGGTCCAACTCGGGGGACCCCGAGCAGTACTTC.

In regard to this clone: Other DNA sequences in the sample encode the same CDR3. This chain links TRBV19 with TRBJ2-3; no reliable D call. Trimming stripped 3 bases from V and 4 bases from J, with 8 bases between. CDR3 length equals 13 residues. Germline V CDR1 and CDR2: LNHDA, SQIVND (reference sequence). CDR3 coding DNA: TGTGCCAGTAGTATTGTCGACTCAGATACGCAGTATTTT. Translation gives CASSIVDSDTQYF.

This chain links TRBV7-2 with TRBJ2-7; D gene uncertain. There are 13 residues in the CDR3. Per the germline V gene, CDR1 is SGHTA and CDR2 is FQGNSA. Trimming removed 5 bases at V and 2 bases at J, with 10 bases between. CDR3 in amino acids: CASSPRIAYEQYF. In DNA form, the CDR3 reads TGTGCCAGCAGCCCTCGAATAGCCTACGAGCAGTACTTC.

J is TRBJ1-1 and V is TRBV10-1; TRBD1 aligns across 7 bases. The CDR3 runs 14 residues. Germline CDR1 and CDR2: WNHNN and SYGVQD (reference sequence). With V trimmed by 3 bases and J by 6 bases, 7 bases remained unmatched. The CDR3 DNA follows: TGCGCCAGCAGTGAAAACCAGGGGGGCGCTGAAGCTTTCTTT. This gives the protein CASSENQGGAEAFF.

This chain links TRBV6-5 with TRBJ1-1; D might be TRBD1 (5 bases). The CDR3 is 14 residues long. V lost 2 bases and J lost 11, with 18 bases in between. Germline values: CDR1 MNHEY, CDR2 SVGAGI. The CDR3 DNA follows: TGTGCCAGCAGTTACGGGATCGGGGGTTTGGAGGCTTTCTTT. It codes for CASSYGIGGLEAFF.

This chain uses TRBV30 with TRBJ2-1, with D unclear. The germline V and J ends were trimmed by 2 bases and 3 bases, with 17 bases remaining between them. Germline V gene sequence: CDR1 GTSNPN, CDR2 SVGIG (reference sequence). This CDR3 spans 16 amino acids. DNA for the CDR3: TGTGCCTGGAGTACCCCCTCCGAGGCCAACTACAATGAGCAGTTCTTC. Amino acids: CAWSTPSEANYNEQFF.

Concerning this clone itself: This specimen includes other DNA sequences encoding the same CDR3. V and J are TRBV6-5 and TRBJ1-6; TRBD1 aligns across 7 bases. Germline-derived CDR1 and CDR2 are MNHEY and SVGAGI. With 0 bases clipped from V and 7 bases from J, the junction kept 3 bases outside the gene matches. This CDR3 contains 15 residues. The CDR3 loop is CASSYSGTDNSPLHF. CDR3 nucleotide sequence: TGTGCCAGCAGTTACTCCGGGACAGACAATTCACCCCTCCACTTT.

This clone was seen a single time. The CDR3 protein is CASSQAGTGGYNEQFF. Written as DNA, the CDR3 is TGCGCCAGCAGCCAGGCTGGGACAGGGGGCTACAATGAGCAGTTCTTC. V gene TRBV4-1 combines with J gene TRBJ2-1; 11 bases are a match to TRBD1. Germline V gene data show CDR1 as MGHRA and CDR2 as YSYEKL. CDR3 length equals 16 residues. The V segment lost 3 bases and the J segment 3 bases; nucleotides outside the gene matches: 4.

This chain joins TRBV19 and TRBJ2-7; TRBD1 agrees at 9 bases. The junction had 7 bases not matched to a gene; V was cut back by 5 bases and J by 5 bases. CDR1 LNHDA and CDR2 SQIVND come from the germline V gene (reference sequence). The length of the CDR3 is 14 residues. DNA of the CDR3: TGTGCCAGTAGTTCCCGGACAGGGGCCCACGAGCAGTACTTC. As protein: CASSSRTGAHEQYF.

V gene TRBV7-9 combines with J gene TRBJ2-7, with 11 bases that match TRBD1. The CDR3 contains 15 residues. The trim removed 1 base at V and 6 bases at J, leaving 5 bases unmatched. The V gene's germline CDR1 is SEHNR and CDR2 FQNEAQ (reference sequence). CDR3 nucleotide sequence: TGTGCCAGCAGCTTAGGACCGGGACAGGGGGGCGAGCAGTACTTC. As protein: CASSLGPGQGGEQYF.

This chain connects TRBV2 to TRBJ1-5, with 7 bases that match TRBD1. Germline CDR1 is SNHLY and CDR2 is FYNNEI. The CDR3 sequence is 15 residues long. With 5 bases clipped from V and 2 bases from J, the junction kept 6 bases outside the gene matches. CDR3 in amino acids: CASSHRGTGNQPQHF. DNA of the CDR3: TGTGCCAGCAGTCACAGGGGAACGGGCAATCAGCCCCAGCATTTT.